The 20 T cell receptor beta chains in this list originate from one sample, sequenced in a study of shared clonotypes between healthy human individuals. Clones were read by immunoSEQ multiplex PCR, and TCRdb kept only the in-frame ones, dropping some. The table lists over 2 million clones, 85% to 95% of them singletons, with 0.1% to 0.15% in the top ten. Sequencing was performed on naive CD4+ T cells sorted from blood. Subset meaning: CD45RA+ positively selected. Every receptor here comes from a man aged 18 to 30 in good health.

This chain connects TRBV27 to TRBJ1-4; TRBD1 aligns across 7 bases. V dropped 5 bases and J dropped 7; count of bases not matched to a gene: 4. The CDR3 runs 13 residues. Per the germline V gene, CDR1 is MNHEY and CDR2 is SMNVEV (reference sequence). This CDR3 is CASSRYRGEKLFF. The DNA for the CDR3 is TGTGCCAGCAGTCGATACAGGGGTGAAAAACTGTTTTTT.

The rearrangement uses TRBV5-4 and TRBJ1-2, with TRBD1 identical over 8 bases. There are 15 residues in the CDR3. Germline values: CDR1 SGHNT, CDR2 YYREEE (reference sequence). J gave up 1 base and V 0 bases, and 2 bases lay outside the gene matches. The CDR3 loop is CASSLGQGINYGYTF. The CDR3 DNA is TGTGCCAGCAGCTTGGGACAGGGGATTAACTATGGCTACACCTTC. Combining the CDR3 with reference TRBV5-4 and TRBJ1-2 gives the whole variable domain ETGVTQSPTHLIKTRGQQVTLRCSSQSGHNTVSWYQQALGQGPQFIFQYYREEENGRGNFPPRFSGLQFPNYSSELNVNALELDDSALYLCASSLGQGINYGYTFGSGTRLTVV.

The chain employs TRBV6-1 and TRBJ1-1; TRBD1 matches at 8 bases. This CDR3 comprises 14 residues. V lost 7 bases and J lost 1; bases outside the gene matches: 5. The germline V gene encodes CDR1 MNHNS and CDR2 SASEGT. The chain's CDR3 is CASIQGASNTEAFF. CDR3 nucleotide sequence: TGTGCCAGCATTCAGGGGGCTTCGAACACTGAAGCTTTCTTT.

V usage is TRBV6-6 and J usage is TRBJ1-5, with 9 nucleotides matching TRBD1. Per germline, CDR1 MNHNY and CDR2 SVGAGI (reference sequence). With 6 bases clipped from V and 6 bases from J, the junction kept 12 bases outside the gene matches. CDR3 length: 16 residues. The CDR3 is CASRPTEGQGGQPQHF. Here the CDR3 DNA reads TGTGCCAGCAGGCCCACAGAGGGACAGGGAGGTCAGCCCCAGCATTTT.

V and J are TRBV6-5 and TRBJ2-2, with a tentative D call TRBD1 (6 bases). Germline V gene lookup returns CDR1 MNHEY and CDR2 SVGAGI. The CDR3 contains 15 residues. Trimming left V 8 bases short and J 0 bases short, with 13 bases between. The CDR3 protein is CASGQGWANTGELFF. The CDR3 nucleotides are TGTGCCAGCGGCCAGGGGTGGGCGAACACCGGGGAGCTGTTTTTT.

In this sample, this clone turned up once. V usage is TRBV5-1 and J usage is TRBJ2-5; 7 bases fit TRBD1. Germline CDR1 reads SGHRS; CDR2 reads YFSETQ. The CDR3 runs 16 residues. The J segment lost 2 bases and the V segment lost 2 bases, leaving 9 bases of the junction unmatched. The DNA of the CDR3 is TGCGCCAGCAGCTTAACAGGGGTCACGATTCAAGAGACCCAGTACTTC. It codes for CASSLTGVTIQETQYF.

This sequence joins TRBV2 and TRBJ2-7, with TRBD2 identical over 7 bases. Germline loops: CDR1 SNHLY, CDR2 FYNNEI. The V and J ends lost 9 bases and 2 bases, in that order; junction bases with no gene match: 13. This CDR3 has 15 amino acids. The DNA of the CDR3 is TGTGCCAGTAAGACTCCGGGACTACCTCCCTACGAGCAGTACTTC. Its protein is CASKTPGLPPYEQYF.

This sequence joins TRBV7-2 and TRBJ1-1; D might be TRBD1 (6 bases). In germline, CDR1 is SGHTA, CDR2 FQGNSA. The CDR3 sequence is 15 residues long. The V gene lost 4 bases and the J gene lost 4 bases, with 16 bases spanning the gap. CDR3 nucleotides: TGTGCCAGCAGCTACAGCCGGGGGCAGGGCACTGAAGCTTTCTTT. Encoded protein: CASSYSRGQGTEAFF.

The chain is built from TRBV19 and TRBJ2-7, with 10 bases identical to TRBD1. This CDR3 is built from 16 residues. The ends lost 4 bases at V and 0 bases at J; junction bases unmatched: 6. Germline assignment: CDR1 LNHDA and CDR2 SQIVND (reference sequence). The CDR3 here is CASSKSRDRGSYEQYF. The CDR3 DNA reads as TGTGCCAGTAGTAAATCAAGGGACAGGGGCTCCTACGAGCAGTACTTC.

The CDR3, as DNA: TGTGCCAGCAAATTGGAGGACAGGGGCTATTCACCCCTCCACTTT. As protein: CASKLEDRGYSPLHF. V gene TRBV27 combines with J gene TRBJ1-6, with 9 bases that match TRBD1. This CDR3 has 15 residues. Germline trimming cut 7 bases from V and 8 bases from J; bases unmatched to any gene: 9. Germline CDR1 is MNHEY and CDR2 is SMNVEV (reference sequence).

Concerning this clone itself: A much larger clone differs by one base, so this may be a read error. The chain carries TRBV13 and TRBJ2-7; D may correspond to TRBD1 or TRBD2 (5 bases each). The CDR3 loop spans 14 amino acids. V gave up 2 bases and J gave up 3 bases, with 11 bases separating them. The germline gives CDR1 PRHDT, CDR2 FYEKMQ (reference sequence). CDR3 in DNA: TGTGCCAGCAGCTTACGGGGCGGTCTCTACGAGCAGTACTTC. Translated, it gives CASSLRGGLYEQYF.

The chain links TRBV6-1 to TRBJ2-2; no definite D call. The length of the CDR3 is 13 residues. V gave up 6 bases and J gave up 1 base, with 6 bases separating them. Germline V CDR1 and CDR2: MNHNS, SASEGT. In DNA form, the CDR3 reads TGTGCCAGCAGCCTCAGGAACACCGGGGAGCTGTTTTTT. It translates to CASSLRNTGELFF.

The chain combines TRBV6-5 with TRBJ2-6; no definite D call. This CDR3 comprises 16 residues. CDR1 and CDR2 from the germline V gene are MNHEY and SVGAGI. The ends were cut back, 0 bases at V and 1 base at J, with 7 bases in the middle. CDR3 DNA sequence: TGTGCCAGCAGTTACTCGAGGCAGTCTGGGGCCAACGTCCTGACTTTC. Its translation is CASSYSRQSGANVLTF.

This chain links TRBV7-9 with TRBJ2-1, with TRBD2 matching over 13 bases. Germline CDR1 reads SEHNR; CDR2 reads FQNEAQ (reference sequence). CDR3 length: 19 amino acids. V shed 4 bases and J 4 bases; nucleotides not matched to a gene: 13. The CDR3 sequence is CASSSPGLAGRGYYNEQFF. The CDR3 bases are TGTGCCAGCAGCTCGCCGGGACTAGCGGGAAGAGGGTATTACAATGAGCAGTTCTTC.

The rearrangement links TRBV7-9 to TRBJ2-7; D remains ambiguous. The V gene lost 4 bases and the J gene lost 6 bases, with 19 bases spanning the gap. This CDR3 contains 15 residues. Germline CDR1 is SEHNR and CDR2 is FQNEAQ (reference sequence). CDR3 nucleotide sequence: TGTGCCAGCAGCTCTCTTAGATTTGGTAAGAGCGAGCAGTACTTC. Translation gives CASSSLRFGKSEQYF.

The chain carries TRBV28 and TRBJ2-6, with TRBD1 matching 7 bases. With 4 bases clipped from V and 1 base from J, the junction kept 10 bases outside the gene matches. The germline V gene encodes CDR1 MDHEN and CDR2 SYDVKM. There are 18 residues in the CDR3. The CDR3, as DNA: TGTGCCAGCAGTTACTCGACAGGGTACGATTCTGGGGCCAACGTCCTGACTTTC. This encodes CASSYSTGYDSGANVLTF.

The J gene is TRBJ2-5, the V gene TRBV19; TRBD1 might be the D (6 bases). V gave up 7 bases and J gave up 1 base, with 13 bases separating them. Germline V gene sequence: CDR1 LNHDA, CDR2 SQIVND (reference sequence). This CDR3 comprises 14 residues. The CDR3 reads CASTTGTPQETQYF. CDR3 nucleotide sequence: TGTGCCAGTACTACCGGGACACCCCAAGAGACCCAGTACTTC.

This clone appeared a single time. V gene TRBV28 combines with J gene TRBJ1-1; D perhaps matches TRBD1 (5 bases). Trimming left V 7 bases short and J 4 bases short, with 13 bases between. Germline CDR1 and CDR2: MDHEN and SYDVKM. CDR3 length equals 13 residues. The CDR3 DNA reads TGTGCCAGCACTGAGGGGCGGTTCACTGAAGCTTTCTTT. This codes for CASTEGRFTEAFF.

The gene calls are TRBV29-1 and TRBJ2-1; 7 positions agree with TRBD2. The germline CDR1 and CDR2 sequences are SQVTM and ANQGSEA. The CDR3 length is 13 residues. The V gene end was trimmed by 7 bases and the J gene end by 6 bases; junction bases not matched to a gene: 9. The CDR3 region has the DNA TGCAGCGCCCCCTCCTCGGGGGGCAATGAGCAGTTCTTC. Its protein is CSAPSSGGNEQFF.

This sequence joins TRBV7-9 and TRBJ2-7; TRBD2 is a possible D gene (6 bases). V was pared by 5 bases and J by 3 bases, with 14 bases between. The CDR3 contains 14 residues. Germline CDR1 SEHNR, CDR2 FQNEAQ (reference sequence). The CDR3 sequence: CASSPPGGYYEQYF. In DNA, the CDR3 is TGTGCCAGCAGCCCCCCCGGGGGTTACTACGAGCAGTACTTC.